These 25 T cell receptor beta chains share one sample of origin, sequenced in a study of monozygotic twins with inflammatory bowel disease. One entry per CDR3 protein, without DNA, is what TCRdb gives after re-calling the 5' RACE reads. This sample's table has some 83,000 distinct CDR3 sequences. Sample: blood. These receptors were obtained from a human donor with ulcerative colitis or Crohn's disease, or a healthy co-twin of an affected twin (not recorded which).

V usage is TRBV18 and J usage is TRBJ2-7; TCRdb gives TRBD1 as the D gene, but with no DNA this cannot be confirmed. CDR1 is KGHSH and CDR2 is LQKENI in the germline V gene. This CDR3 comprises 14 residues. The CDR3 loop is CASSPPGQTYEQNF.

The chain links TRBV7-6 to TRBJ1-1. Germline CDR1 is SGHVS and CDR2 is FNYEAQ. This CDR3 comprises 16 residues. Here the CDR3 reads CASSLISGWSAKSAFF.

The chain combines TRBV29-1 with TRBJ2-7; TCRdb returns TRBD1, unconfirmable since there is no DNA. This CDR3 has 11 amino acids. From germline, CDR1 is SQVTM and CDR2 ANQGSEA. CDR3 residues: CSVVRGGEQYF.

CDR3: CASSLYGGWDEQFF. This chain connects TRBV14 to TRBJ2-1; the TCRdb D gene call, TRBD1, has no DNA to confirm it. Germline CDR1 and CDR2: SGHDN and FVKESK. CDR3 length equals 14 residues.

This chain connects TRBV5-1 to TRBJ2-7. The CDR3 is 14 amino acids. Germline V gives CDR1 SGHRS, CDR2 YFSETQ. CDR3 loop: CASSLSPGAVGQYF. Full variable domain (missing parts from reference TRBV5-1 and TRBJ2-7): KAGVTQTPRYLIKTRGQQVTLSCSPISGHRSVSWYQQTPGQGLQFLFEYFSETQRNKGNFPGRFSGRQFSNSRSEMNVSTLELGDSALYLCASSLSPGAVGQYFGPGTRLTVT.

This chain connects TRBV3-1 to TRBJ2-3; TCRdb's D call of TRBD2 is untestable without DNA. The CDR3 has 17 amino acids. The germline V gene has CDR1 LGHDT and CDR2 YNNKEL (reference sequence). The CDR3 sequence: CASSQVNVRRGKDTQYF.

The chain is built from TRBV7-6 and TRBJ2-1. The CDR3 has 12 amino acids. Per germline, CDR1 SGHVS and CDR2 FNYEAQ. This CDR3 reads CASSLDGDEQFF.

This chain connects TRBV2 to TRBJ2-1; no DNA is available, so the TRBD1 call from TCRdb remains unchecked. The CDR3 spans 11 residues. In germline, CDR1 is SNHLY, CDR2 FYNNEI. The CDR3 reads CASTYRDEQFF.

The chain employs TRBV12-3 or TRBV12-4 and TRBJ2-1. The CDR3 runs 13 residues. The CDR3 loop reads CASRGGSYNEQFF.

The rearrangement links TRBV6-1 to TRBJ2-3; TCRdb designates TRBD2, a call that cannot be tested without DNA. The CDR3 consists of 17 residues. The germline V gene has CDR1 MNHNS and CDR2 SASEGT. The CDR3 reads CASSPPGLVVDTDTQYF.

The chain carries TRBV28 and TRBJ2-5; TCRdb names TRBD1, which stays unverified in the absence of DNA. In germline, CDR1 is MDHEN, CDR2 SYDVKM. The CDR3 has 14 amino acids. The CDR3: CASSTSGGGETQYF.

CDR3 sequence: CASSYSLGGQETQYF. The J gene is TRBJ2-5, the V gene TRBV6-5; without DNA, the TCRdb call of TRBD2 cannot be checked. This CDR3 comprises 15 residues. Germline V gives CDR1 MNHEY, CDR2 SVGAGI.

The chain recombines TRBV6-5 with TRBJ1-2. Germline V gene sequence: CDR1 MNHEY, CDR2 SVGAGI. The CDR3 runs 12 residues. CDR3 sequence reads: CASMGSNYGYTF.

The chain couples TRBV19 to TRBJ2-5; TCRdb gives TRBD1 as the D gene, but with no DNA this cannot be confirmed. The germline gives CDR1 LNHDA, CDR2 SQIVND (reference sequence). The CDR3 sequence is 13 residues long. The CDR3 here is CAAGQGRQETQYF. The full variable domain, in which reference TRBV19 and TRBJ2-5 provide the parts outside the CDR3, is DGGITQSPKYLFRKEGQNVTLSCEQNLNHDAMYWYRQDPGQGLRLIYYSQIVNDFQKGDIAEGYSVSREKKESFPLTVTSAQKNPTAFYLCAAGQGRQETQYFGPGTRLLVL.

The chain couples TRBV20-1 to TRBJ1-5. There are 13 residues in the CDR3. Germline V CDR1 and CDR2: DFQATT, SNEGSKA (reference sequence). CDR3 region: CSASMWKDQPQHF.

V usage is TRBV5-1 and J usage is TRBJ1-6. CDR3 length: 14 residues. The germline CDR1 and CDR2 sequences are SGHRS and YFSETQ. The CDR3 protein is CASSLFDERSPLHF.

This sequence joins TRBV10-3 and TRBJ2-2; the TCRdb call, TRBD2, lacks DNA for checking. CDR1 is ENHRY, CDR2 SYGVKD, per germline. This CDR3 spans 18 amino acids. The CDR3 region is CAISESPGTTRNTGELFF.

The gene calls are TRBV6-1 and TRBJ2-5; TCRdb returns TRBD2, unconfirmable since there is no DNA. CDR3 length equals 14 residues. Germline lookup yields CDR1 MNHNS and CDR2 SASEGT. Here the CDR3 reads CASSRTRNIETQYF.

The chain employs TRBV7-3 and TRBJ2-1; TCRdb calls TRBD2, which cannot be checked without DNA. Germline V gene lookup returns CDR1 SGHTA and CDR2 FQGTGA. This CDR3 spans 17 amino acids. The CDR3 region is CASSPTLAGGPYNEQFF.

The chain couples TRBV10-3 to TRBJ2-2. The germline CDR1 and CDR2 sequences are ENHRY and SYGVKD. The CDR3 loop spans 16 amino acids. Here the CDR3 reads CAISERQSIASGELFF.

The chain joins TRBV10-3 to TRBJ2-3; lacking DNA, the TRBD1 call made by TCRdb goes unchecked. Germline CDR1 and CDR2: ENHRY and SYGVKD. The CDR3 totals 18 residues. CDR3 residues: CAISENTGGTRITDTQYF.

The chain has TRBV4-1 and TRBJ2-7. The CDR3 runs 12 residues. Per germline, CDR1 MGHRA and CDR2 YSYEKL. The CDR3 loop is CASSQDGYEQYF.

The V and J genes are TRBV20-1 and TRBJ1-1. This CDR3 is 12 amino acids long. Germline CDR1 DFQATT, CDR2 SNEGSKA (reference sequence). CDR3 loop: CSARTKNTEAFF.

The chain uses TRBV24-1 and TRBJ1-4; without DNA, the TCRdb call of TRBD1 cannot be checked. Germline V gene lookup returns CDR1 KGHDR and CDR2 SFDVKD. The CDR3 spans 15 residues. The CDR3 here is CATSDSGTGNEKLFF.

The gene calls are TRBV27 and TRBJ1-4. This CDR3 comprises 15 residues. Per the germline V gene, CDR1 is MNHEY and CDR2 is SMNVEV (reference sequence). The CDR3 loop is CASSFGGLAGEKLFF.